One and the same sample provided the 11 T cell receptor beta chains below, sequenced in a study of T cells in narcolepsy. Assay: immunoSEQ multiplex PCR; the TCRdb copy retains only in-frame clones and omits some. The sample contains around 18,000 clones, approximately 90% of which appear only once. The sample was memory (CD45RA-) CD4+ T cells from blood. All receptors derive from a human donor in good health.

The rearrangement joins TRBV5-1 to TRBJ2-3, with D tentatively TRBD1 (6 bases). V was trimmed by 1 base and J by 2 bases, leaving 11 bases between them. Germline-derived CDR1 and CDR2 are SGHRS and YFSETQ. This CDR3 has 15 amino acids. CDR3 nucleotide sequence: TGCGCCAGCAGCTTGAGGGGGATCTACACAGATACGCAGTATTTT. It yields the protein CASSLRGIYTDTQYF.

In regard to this clone: One junction end does not reproduce the germline sequence, and a read error may be involved. V gene TRBV11-2 combines with J gene TRBJ1-3; D is unresolved. CDR3 length equals 11 residues. CDR1 SGHAT and CDR2 FQNNGV come from the germline V gene. As DNA, the CDR3 is TGTGCCAGCAGCTCTGAAAACACCATATATTTT. Protein product: CASSSENTIYF. Full variable domain (outside the CDR3, taken from reference TRBV11-2 and TRBJ1-3): EAGVAQSPRYKIIEKRQSVAFWCNPISGHATLYWYQQILGQGPKLLIQFQNNGVVDDSQLPKDRFSAERLKGVDSTLKIQPAKLEDSAVYLCASSSENTIYFGEGSWLTVV.

This chain connects TRBV21-1 to TRBJ1-2; the table calls TRBD1, which could not be checked here. TRBV21-1 is shown as a pseudogene. The CDR3 spans 12 residues. The CDR3 reads CASRPANYGYTF. CDR3 DNA sequence: TGTGCCAGCAGGCCAGCTAACTATGGCTACACCTTC.

This clone was detected a few times. The gene calls are TRBV9 and TRBJ2-5, with 13 bases lining up with TRBD2. Germline lookup yields CDR1 SGDLS and CDR2 YYNGEE. Trimming cost V 1 base and J 4 bases; bases outside gene matches: 4. This CDR3 is 16 amino acids long. The CDR3 reads CASSVTSGRGLETQYF. CDR3 DNA: TGTGCCAGCAGCGTAACTAGCGGGAGGGGTTTAGAGACCCAGTACTTC.

This clone was detected a few times. The V and J genes are TRBV7-9 and TRBJ1-1; unclear D gene. The germline V and J ends were trimmed by 4 bases and 0 bases, with 12 bases remaining between them. CDR1 is SEHNR, CDR2 FQNEAQ, per germline (reference sequence). The CDR3 has 15 amino acids. The CDR3 DNA is TGTGCCAGCAGCTCCCCCCTGGGGATGAACACTGAAGCTTTCTTT. Protein sequence: CASSSPLGMNTEAFF. Full variable domain (rest looked up from reference TRBV7-9 and TRBJ1-1): DTGVSQNPRHKITKRGQNVTFRCDPISEHNRLYWYRQTLGQGPEFLTYFQNEAQLEKSRLLSDRFSAERPKGSFSTLEIQRTEQGDSAMYLCASSSPLGMNTEAFFGQGTRLTVV.

The chain uses TRBV6-5 and TRBJ1-2; D call uncertain. CDR1 and CDR2 (germline): MNHEY, SVGAGI. V shed 1 base and J shed 4 bases, with 7 bases lying between them. This CDR3 has 13 residues. As DNA, the CDR3 is TGTGCCAGCAGTTACTGGGGAAGCTATGGCTACACCTTC. Protein product: CASSYWGSYGYTF.

The V gene is TRBV7-2, the J gene TRBJ2-2; D is ambiguous. V gave up 1 base and J gave up 3 bases, with 6 bases separating them. The germline gives CDR1 SGHTA, CDR2 FQGNSA. The CDR3 consists of 14 residues. CDR3 in amino acids: CASSLDRYTGELFF. In DNA, the CDR3 is TGTGCCAGCAGCTTAGACAGATACACCGGGGAGCTGTTTTTT.

The chain recombines TRBV7-2 with TRBJ2-1; no clear D. CDR1 and CDR2 (germline): SGHTA, FQGNSA. Trimming stripped 1 base from V and 8 bases from J, with 9 bases between. This CDR3 is 13 amino acids long. CDR3 region: CASSLERPHEQFF. Here the CDR3 DNA reads TGTGCCAGCAGCTTAGAACGCCCACATGAGCAGTTCTTC.

This clone has more than one count but fewer than ten. The chain uses TRBV18 and TRBJ2-5; TRBD2 agrees at 11 bases. This CDR3 has 15 residues. Per the germline V gene, CDR1 is KGHSH and CDR2 is LQKENI. Germline trimming cut 4 bases from V and 1 base from J; bases unmatched to any gene: 2. DNA for the CDR3: TGTGCCAGCTCACTGCTAGCGGGAGGCCAAGAGACCCAGTACTTC. Amino acids: CASSLLAGGQETQYF.

In this sample, this clone turned up once. The chain has TRBV21-1 and TRBJ1-2; no check of the table's D call, TRBD1, against the DNA was made. TRBV21-1 is an annotated pseudogene. The CDR3 covers 22 residues. The CDR3 DNA follows: TGTGCCAGCAGCAAACCCCCCCGAGTCTGGGACAGGGGGTTTAGAGGAAACTATGGCTACACCTTC. Residues: CASSKPPRVWDRGFRGNYGYTF.

V gene TRBV29-1 combines with J gene TRBJ1-3; D not certain. Trimming took 5 bases from V and 4 from J, leaving 12 bases between them. The CDR3 has 13 residues. Germline V lookup: CDR1 SQVTM, CDR2 ANQGSEA. CDR3 residues: CSVLSIRGNTIYF. The CDR3 region has the DNA TGCAGCGTTCTCTCGATTAGGGGAAACACCATATATTTT. Looking up the rest from reference TRBV29-1 and TRBJ1-3 gives the full variable domain: SAVISQKPSRDICQRGTSLTIQCQVDSQVTMMFWYRQQPGQSLTLIATANQGSEATYESGFVIDKFPISRPNLTFSTLTVSNMSPEDSSIYLCSVLSIRGNTIYFGEGSWLTVV.